These 17 T cell receptor beta chains came from one sample sequenced in a study of regulatory T cells in long-lasting Graves disease. TCR beta libraries were built with iRepertoire HTBI primers and Arm-PCR of CDR3 regions. TCRdb passed the multiplex PCR reads through MiXCR, listing each CDR3 protein once. The sample includes 350,000 to 550,000 distinct CDR3 sequences, 14% to 15% of them seen just once. The time point: newly diagnosed GD, antithyroid drugs for less than 3 months. From RNA extracted from PBMCs, the TCR library was made. The data were also submitted as part of a second study, on T cells in Graves' hyperthyroidism and ophthalmopathy.

The source material was peripheral blood mononuclear cells (PBMCs), sampled at new diagnosis, from a patient treated with antithyroid drugs. These receptors were taken from a woman in her thirties with Graves disease.

The table lists this clonotype with many counts. The V gene is TRBV6-1, the J gene TRBJ1-2; the D is unclear. V was clipped by 3 bases and J by 4 bases, with 9 bases between them. CDR1 MNHNS and CDR2 SASEGT come from the germline V gene. The CDR3 contains 13 residues. CDR3 sequence: CASSDGEVYGYTF. The CDR3, as DNA: TGTGCCAGCAGTGACGGAGAGGTCTATGGCTACACCTTC.

The gene calls are TRBV5-4 and TRBJ2-5, with D perhaps TRBD1 (6 bases). CDR1 is SGHNT and CDR2 is YYREEE in the germline V gene (reference sequence). This CDR3 has 16 residues. V lost 3 bases and J lost 4, with 19 bases in between. CDR3 loop: CASSSSGAMNVETQYF. DNA for the CDR3: TGTGCCAGCAGCTCGTCAGGGGCAATGAACGTAGAGACCCAGTACTTC.

The chain has TRBV19 and TRBJ1-2, with TRBD1 matching over 7 bases. Trimming removed 1 base from V and 7 bases from J; junction bases left unmatched: 6. The germline V gene has CDR1 LNHDA and CDR2 SQIVND (reference sequence). The CDR3 sequence is 14 residues long. For the CDR3, the DNA is TGTGCCAGTAGTATAGGAGGGGGCTTCGGTGGCTACACCTTC. This gives the protein CASSIGGGFGGYTF.

This sequence joins TRBV4-1 and TRBJ2-3; 7 nucleotides match TRBD2. The germline gives CDR1 MGHRA, CDR2 YSYEKL. With V trimmed by 4 bases and J by 4 bases, 14 bases remained unmatched. The CDR3 is 17 residues long. For the CDR3, the DNA is TGCGCCAGCAGCCCTCGCCCGACTAGCAATCTTCCAGATACGCAGTATTTT. Translation: CASSPRPTSNLPDTQYF.

V gene TRBV3-1 combines with J gene TRBJ1-3, with D uncertain. The CDR3 totals 16 residues. The germline V and J ends were trimmed by 0 bases and 0 bases, with 9 bases remaining between them. CDR1 and CDR2 (germline): LGHDT, YNNKEL (reference sequence). The DNA for the CDR3 is TGTGCCAGCAGCCAAGAACTTGGAGCCTCTGGAAACACCATATATTTT. This codes for CASSQELGASGNTIYF.

This clonotype was detected ten times or more. The V call is TRBV18, the J call TRBJ2-3, with 7 bases matching TRBD1. V dropped 0 bases and J dropped 0; count of bases not matched to a gene: 3. The CDR3 is 16 residues long. Germline lookup yields CDR1 KGHSH and CDR2 LQKENI. This CDR3 is CASSPPTGTSTDTQYF. CDR3 coding DNA: TGTGCCAGCTCACCACCGACAGGGACCAGCACAGATACGCAGTATTTT.

This clonotype was found a few times. In this CDR3 the conserved last residue, phenylalanine or tryptophan, is missing, so a read error is likely. Here the CDR3 reads CASSRTSGLQETQYS. The CDR3 bases are TGTGCCAGCTCGAGGACTAGCGGGTTACAAGAGACCCAGTACTCC. This rearrangement joins TRBV2 to TRBJ2-5; 11 nucleotides agree with TRBD2. This CDR3 comprises 15 residues. Germline V gene data show CDR1 as SNHLY and CDR2 as FYNNEI. Trimming cost V 8 bases and J 2 bases; bases outside gene matches: 7.

Only a few counts were recorded for this clonotype. CDR3 nucleotides: TGCGCCAGCAGCCCAGGTATTCAGGTCTACGAGCAGTACTTC. Its translation: CASSPGIQVYEQYF. V gene TRBV4-1 combines with J gene TRBJ2-7; D gene unclear. The CDR3 length is 14 residues. CDR1 MGHRA and CDR2 YSYEKL come from the germline V gene. Trimming took off 4 bases at V and 3 bases at J, with 13 bases between the two ends.

The chain links TRBV20-1 to TRBJ2-5, with 11 bases lining up with TRBD2. Trimming took 3 bases from V and 1 from J; bases not matched to a gene: 13. The CDR3 is 18 amino acids. CDR1 is DFQATT, CDR2 SNEGSKA, per germline (reference sequence). The CDR3 region has the DNA TGCAGTGCTAGTATGGTAGCGGGAGGGCCCTCGATCCAAGAGACCCAGTACTTC. This codes for CSASMVAGGPSIQETQYF.

There are many counts of this clonotype. The rearrangement joins TRBV20-1 to TRBJ2-7; D is undetermined. Germline V gives CDR1 DFQATT, CDR2 SNEGSKA (reference sequence). The V and J ends lost 2 bases and 6 bases respectively, with 14 bases between them. The CDR3 sequence is 13 residues long. CDR3 sequence (DNA): TGCAGTGCTAGACCGATAACCTCGATCGAGCAGTACTTC. Protein: CSARPITSIEQYF.

This clonotype was counted between two and nine times. This chain joins TRBV6-1 and TRBJ1-1; 9 bases map to TRBD1. Germline V gene sequence: CDR1 MNHNS, CDR2 SASEGT. V was clipped by 6 bases and J by 11 bases; unmatched bases: 4. This CDR3 comprises 11 residues. The CDR3 reads CASSPGQGAFF. CDR3 sequence (DNA): TGTGCCAGCAGCCCCGGACAGGGGGCTTTCTTT.

This clonotype was observed many times. The chain uses TRBV6-2 or TRBV6-3 and TRBJ2-7; 10 positions agree with TRBD1. The CDR3 consists of 16 residues. V shed 2 bases and J 6 bases; nucleotides not matched to a gene: 10. Germline V gene lookup returns CDR1 MNHEY and CDR2 SVGEGT. This chain's CDR3 is CASSYLGTGDLGEQYF. Written as DNA, the CDR3 is TGTGCCAGCAGTTACCTAGGGACAGGGGATTTAGGCGAGCAGTACTTC.

The sample holds many counts of this clonotype. The gene calls are TRBV30 and TRBJ2-1, with TRBD2 matching over 7 bases. V lost 3 bases and J lost 3; bases outside the gene matches: 14. The germline gives CDR1 GTSNPN, CDR2 SVGIG (reference sequence). The CDR3 consists of 17 residues. The CDR3 sequence is CAWRESPGVAGYNEQFF. The CDR3 nucleotides read TGTGCCTGGAGGGAATCCCCGGGAGTAGCGGGCTACAATGAGCAGTTCTTC. Drawing the rest from reference TRBV30 and TRBJ2-1, the complete variable domain is SQTIHQWPATLVQPVGSPLSLECTVEGTSNPNLYWYRQAAGRGLQLLFYSVGIGQISSEVPQNLSASRPQDRQFILSSKKLLLSDSGFYLCAWRESPGVAGYNEQFFGPGTRLTVL.

This clonotype was observed many times. This chain uses TRBV30 with TRBJ1-1; the D gene is possibly TRBD1 (5 bases). Germline CDR1 reads GTSNPN; CDR2 reads SVGIG (reference sequence). The CDR3 has 14 amino acids. V dropped 0 bases and J dropped 4 bases, with 12 bases sitting between them. The CDR3 DNA is TGTGCCTGGAGTGTATCGGTAGGGGTCACTGAAGCTTTCTTT. Protein product: CAWSVSVGVTEAFF. Complete variable domain (other parts from reference TRBV30 and TRBJ1-1): SQTIHQWPATLVQPVGSPLSLECTVEGTSNPNLYWYRQAAGRGLQLLFYSVGIGQISSEVPQNLSASRPQDRQFILSSKKLLLSDSGFYLCAWSVSVGVTEAFFGQGTRLTVV.

This clonotype was counted ten times or more. V usage is TRBV6-5 and J usage is TRBJ1-1, with a possible D match to TRBD1 (6 bases). CDR1 is MNHEY and CDR2 is SVGAGI in the germline V gene. The CDR3 runs to 16 residues. V was trimmed by 2 bases and J by 0 bases, leaving 13 bases between them. The CDR3 loop reads CASSYGRGRMNTEAFF. The CDR3 DNA reads as TGTGCCAGCAGTTACGGGCGGGGGCGGATGAACACTGAAGCTTTCTTT.

This clonotype occurred many times. V usage is TRBV27 and J usage is TRBJ2-7, with D unresolved. The CDR3 totals 14 residues. Trimming removed 6 bases from V and 2 bases from J, with 14 bases in between. Per the germline V gene, CDR1 is MNHEY and CDR2 is SMNVEV (reference sequence). The CDR3 loop is CASSFLGSTYEQYF. CDR3 sequence (DNA): TGTGCCAGCAGCTTCTTGGGTAGCACCTACGAGCAGTACTTC.

This clonotype was recorded at least ten times. The chain couples TRBV12-3 or TRBV12-4 to TRBJ2-3; tentative D call: TRBD1 (6 bases). Trimming cost V 7 bases and J 2 bases, with 19 bases left between them. The CDR3 has 16 amino acids. The CDR3 DNA sequence: TGTGCCAGCAATAAAGTGACAGGAGCCAACACAGATACGCAGTATTTT. Its protein is CASNKVTGANTDTQYF.